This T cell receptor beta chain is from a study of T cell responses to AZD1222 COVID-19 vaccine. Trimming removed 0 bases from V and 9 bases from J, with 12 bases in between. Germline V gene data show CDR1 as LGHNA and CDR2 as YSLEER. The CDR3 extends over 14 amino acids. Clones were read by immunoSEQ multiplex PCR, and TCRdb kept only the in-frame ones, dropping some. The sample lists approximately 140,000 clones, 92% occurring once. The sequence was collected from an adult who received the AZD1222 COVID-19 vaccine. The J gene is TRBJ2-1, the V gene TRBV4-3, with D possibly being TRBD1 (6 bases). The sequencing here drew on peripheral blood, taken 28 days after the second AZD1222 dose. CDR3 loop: CASSQDVTGTEQFF. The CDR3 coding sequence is TGCGCCAGCAGCCAAGACGTCACAGGGACTGAGCAGTTCTTC.